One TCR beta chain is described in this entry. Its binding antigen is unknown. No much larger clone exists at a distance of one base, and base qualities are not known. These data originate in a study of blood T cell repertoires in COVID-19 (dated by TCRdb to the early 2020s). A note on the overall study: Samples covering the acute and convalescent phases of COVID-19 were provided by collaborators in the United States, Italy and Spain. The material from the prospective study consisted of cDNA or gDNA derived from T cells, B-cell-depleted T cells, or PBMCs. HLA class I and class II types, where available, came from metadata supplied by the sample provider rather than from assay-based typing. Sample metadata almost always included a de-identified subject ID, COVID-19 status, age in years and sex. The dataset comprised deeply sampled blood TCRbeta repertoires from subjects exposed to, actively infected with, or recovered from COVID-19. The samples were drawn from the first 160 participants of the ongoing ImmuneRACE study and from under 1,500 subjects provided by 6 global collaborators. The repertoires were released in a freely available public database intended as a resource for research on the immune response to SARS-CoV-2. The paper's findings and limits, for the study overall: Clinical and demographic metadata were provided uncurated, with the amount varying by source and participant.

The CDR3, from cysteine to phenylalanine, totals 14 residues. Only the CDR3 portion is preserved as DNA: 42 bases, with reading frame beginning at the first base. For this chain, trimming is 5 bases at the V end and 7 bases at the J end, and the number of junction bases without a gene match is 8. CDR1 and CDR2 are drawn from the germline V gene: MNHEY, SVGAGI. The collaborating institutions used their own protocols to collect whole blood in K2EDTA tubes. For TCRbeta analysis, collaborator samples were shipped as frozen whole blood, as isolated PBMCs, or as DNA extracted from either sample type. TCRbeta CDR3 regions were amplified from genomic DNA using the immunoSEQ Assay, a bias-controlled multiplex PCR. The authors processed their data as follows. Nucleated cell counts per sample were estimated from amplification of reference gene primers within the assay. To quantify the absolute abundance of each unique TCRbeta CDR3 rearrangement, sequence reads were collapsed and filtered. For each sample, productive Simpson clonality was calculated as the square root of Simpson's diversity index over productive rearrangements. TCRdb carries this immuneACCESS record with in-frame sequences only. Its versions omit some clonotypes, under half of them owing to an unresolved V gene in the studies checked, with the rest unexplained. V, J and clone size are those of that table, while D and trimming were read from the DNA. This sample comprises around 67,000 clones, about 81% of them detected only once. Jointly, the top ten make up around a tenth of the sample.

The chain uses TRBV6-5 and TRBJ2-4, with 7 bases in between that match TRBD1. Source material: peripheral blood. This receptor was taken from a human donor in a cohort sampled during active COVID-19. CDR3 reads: CASSHRGEGNIQYF. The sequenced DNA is TGTGCCAGCAGTCACAGGGGTGAAGGGAACATTCAGTACTTC.